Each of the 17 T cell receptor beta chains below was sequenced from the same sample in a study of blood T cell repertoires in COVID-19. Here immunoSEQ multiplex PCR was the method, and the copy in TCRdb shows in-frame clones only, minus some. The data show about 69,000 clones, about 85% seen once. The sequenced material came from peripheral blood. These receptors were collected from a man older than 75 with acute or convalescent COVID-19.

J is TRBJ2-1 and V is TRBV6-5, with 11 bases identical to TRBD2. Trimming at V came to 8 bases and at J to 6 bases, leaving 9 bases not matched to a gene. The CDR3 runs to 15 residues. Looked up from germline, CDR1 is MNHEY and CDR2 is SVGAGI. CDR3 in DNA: TGTGCCAGCGGTCGGGGACTAGCGGTAGTCAATGAGCAGTTCTTC. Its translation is CASGRGLAVVNEQFF.

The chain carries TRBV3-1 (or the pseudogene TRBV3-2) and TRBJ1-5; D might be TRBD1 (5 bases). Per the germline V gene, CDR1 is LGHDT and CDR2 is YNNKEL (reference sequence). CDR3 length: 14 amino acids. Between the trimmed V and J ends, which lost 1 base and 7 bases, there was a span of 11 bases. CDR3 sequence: CASSQGAGPQPQHF. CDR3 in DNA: TGTGCCAGCAGCCAAGGCGCAGGGCCCCAGCCCCAGCATTTT.

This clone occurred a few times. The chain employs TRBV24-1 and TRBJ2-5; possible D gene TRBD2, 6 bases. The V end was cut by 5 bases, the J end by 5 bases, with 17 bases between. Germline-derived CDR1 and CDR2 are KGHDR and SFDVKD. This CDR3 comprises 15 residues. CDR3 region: CATSAGGPWRETQYF. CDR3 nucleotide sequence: TGTGCCACCAGTGCCGGGGGACCGTGGAGGGAGACCCAGTACTTC.

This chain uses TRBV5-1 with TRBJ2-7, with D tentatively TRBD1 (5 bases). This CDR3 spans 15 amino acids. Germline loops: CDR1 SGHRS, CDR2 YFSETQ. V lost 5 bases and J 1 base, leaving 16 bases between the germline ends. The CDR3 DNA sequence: TGCGCCAGCAGACCTCAGGGATTTGGATCCTACGAGCAGTACTTC. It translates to CASRPQGFGSYEQYF.

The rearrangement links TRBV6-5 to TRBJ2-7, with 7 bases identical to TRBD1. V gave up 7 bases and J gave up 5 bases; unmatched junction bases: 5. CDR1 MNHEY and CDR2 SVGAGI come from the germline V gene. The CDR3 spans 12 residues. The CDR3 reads CASTDRVNEQYF. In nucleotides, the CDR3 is TGTGCCAGCACAGACAGGGTTAACGAGCAGTACTTC.

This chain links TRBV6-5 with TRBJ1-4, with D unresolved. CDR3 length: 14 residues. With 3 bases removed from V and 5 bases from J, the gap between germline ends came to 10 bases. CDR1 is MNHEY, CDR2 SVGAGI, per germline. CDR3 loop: CASSYLGRNEKLFF. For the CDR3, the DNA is TGTGCCAGCAGTTATCTGGGGAGGAATGAAAAACTGTTTTTT.

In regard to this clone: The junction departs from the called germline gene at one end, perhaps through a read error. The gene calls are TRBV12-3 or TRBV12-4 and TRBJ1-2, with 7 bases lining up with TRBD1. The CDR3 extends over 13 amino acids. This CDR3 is CASSLVMTGSLDF. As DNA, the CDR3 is TGTGCCAGCAGTTTAGTCATGACAGGGAGCTTGGACTTC.

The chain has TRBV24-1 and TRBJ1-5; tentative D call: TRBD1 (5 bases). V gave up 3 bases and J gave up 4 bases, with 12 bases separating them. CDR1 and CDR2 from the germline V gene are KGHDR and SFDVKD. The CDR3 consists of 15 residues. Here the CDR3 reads CATSDPLRGNQPQHF. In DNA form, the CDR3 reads TGTGCCACCAGTGATCCCCTAAGGGGTAATCAGCCCCAGCATTTT.

CDR3 DNA: TGTGCCAGCAGTCCCTGGGGAGGGGGCAATCAGCCCCAGCATTTT. It translates to CASSPWGGGNQPQHF. The gene calls are TRBV27 and TRBJ1-5; possibly TRBD1 for D (5 bases). V dropped 5 bases and J dropped 2 bases, with 13 bases sitting between them. The CDR3 is 15 amino acids. Germline V gene lookup returns CDR1 MNHEY and CDR2 SMNVEV (reference sequence).

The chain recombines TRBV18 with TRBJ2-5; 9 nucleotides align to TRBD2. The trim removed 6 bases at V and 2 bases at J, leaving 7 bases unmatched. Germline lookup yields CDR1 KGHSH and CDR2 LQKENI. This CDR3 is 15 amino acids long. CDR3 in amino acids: CASSLIAGEQETQYF. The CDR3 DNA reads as TGTGCCAGCTCGCTGATAGCGGGAGAGCAAGAGACCCAGTACTTC. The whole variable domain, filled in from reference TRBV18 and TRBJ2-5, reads NAGVMQNPRHLVRRRGQEARLRCSPMKGHSHVYWYRQLPEEGLKFMVYLQKENIIDESGMPKERFSAEFPKEGPSILRIQQVVRGDSAAYFCASSLIAGEQETQYFGPGTRLLVL.

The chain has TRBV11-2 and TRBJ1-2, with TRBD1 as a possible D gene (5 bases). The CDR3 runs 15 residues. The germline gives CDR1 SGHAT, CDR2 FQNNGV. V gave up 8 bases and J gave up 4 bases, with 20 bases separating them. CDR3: CASSSIKAGTYGYTF. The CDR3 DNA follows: TGTGCCAGCTCATCCATTAAGGCGGGGACCTATGGCTACACCTTC.

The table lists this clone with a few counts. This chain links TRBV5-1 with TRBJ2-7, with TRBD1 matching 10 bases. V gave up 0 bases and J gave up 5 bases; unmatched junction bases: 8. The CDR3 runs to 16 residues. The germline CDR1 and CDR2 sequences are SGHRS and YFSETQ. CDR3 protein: CASSLAMGQGSHEQYF. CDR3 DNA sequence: TGCGCCAGCAGCTTGGCGATGGGACAGGGGAGCCACGAGCAGTACTTC.

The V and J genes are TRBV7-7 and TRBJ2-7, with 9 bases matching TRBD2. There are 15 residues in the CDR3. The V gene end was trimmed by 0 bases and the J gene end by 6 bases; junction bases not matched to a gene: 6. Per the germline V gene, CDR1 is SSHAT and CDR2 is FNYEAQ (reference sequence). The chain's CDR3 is CASSLAYNSGSEQYF. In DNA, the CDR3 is TGTGCCAGCAGCTTAGCGTATAATAGCGGGAGCGAGCAGTACTTC. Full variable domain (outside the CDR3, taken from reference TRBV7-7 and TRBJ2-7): GAGVSQSPRYKVTKRGQDVTLRCDPISSHATLYWYQQALGQGPEFLTYFNYEAQPDKSGLPSDRFSAERPEGSISTLTIQRTEQRDSAMYRCASSLAYNSGSEQYFGPGTRLTVT.

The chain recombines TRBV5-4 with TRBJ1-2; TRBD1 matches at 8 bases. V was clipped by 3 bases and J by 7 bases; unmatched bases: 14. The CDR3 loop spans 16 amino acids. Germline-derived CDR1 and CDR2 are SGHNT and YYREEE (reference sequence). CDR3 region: CASSSRAGQEVIGYTF. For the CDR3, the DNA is TGTGCCAGCAGCTCGCGCGCGGGACAGGAGGTAATTGGCTACACCTTC.

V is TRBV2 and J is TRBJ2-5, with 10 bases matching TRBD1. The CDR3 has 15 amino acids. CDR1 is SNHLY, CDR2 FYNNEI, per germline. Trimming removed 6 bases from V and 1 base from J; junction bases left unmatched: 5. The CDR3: CASRGDRGLQETQYF. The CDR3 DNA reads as TGTGCCAGCAGGGGAGACAGGGGGCTCCAAGAGACCCAGTACTTC.

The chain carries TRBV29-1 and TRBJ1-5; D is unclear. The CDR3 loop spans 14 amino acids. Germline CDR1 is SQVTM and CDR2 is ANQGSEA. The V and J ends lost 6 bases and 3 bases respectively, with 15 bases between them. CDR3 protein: CSVTEGTANQPQHF. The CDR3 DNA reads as TGCAGCGTCACGGAGGGAACGGCCAATCAGCCCCAGCATTTT.

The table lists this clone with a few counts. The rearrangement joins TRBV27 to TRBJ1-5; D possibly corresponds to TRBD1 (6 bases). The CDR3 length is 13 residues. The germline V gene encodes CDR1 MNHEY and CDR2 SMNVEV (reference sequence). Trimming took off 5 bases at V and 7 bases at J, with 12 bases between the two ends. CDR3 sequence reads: CASSPGVGQPQHF. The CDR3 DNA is TGTGCCAGCAGTCCAGGGGTGGGGCAGCCCCAGCATTTT.